Listed below are T cell receptor beta chains from one sample, sequenced in a study of Ad26.COV2.S vaccination and SARS-CoV-2 variants. Only in-frame clones appear in the TCRdb table, and some are missing; sequencing was by immunoSEQ multiplex PCR. The table shows 430,000 or so clones, with 85% to 90% occurring only once. This sample comprised peripheral blood, obtained in a trial of Ad26.COV2.S vaccine versus placebo. Every receptor here comes from a person between 18 and 59 years old who received the Ad26.COV2.S COVID-19 vaccine or a placebo. The CDR3 runs from the conserved cysteine through the conserved F or W. D genes are given only for firm matches. Clone size is shown for a subset of rows, as once, few, many or a class of expanded clone.

>.|TRBJ2-5|TRBV7-9|TRBD1
CASSYRRDRELRLRETQYF
TGTGCCAGCAGCTACCGCCGGGACAGGGAGTTAAGGCTGAGAGAGACCCAGTACTTC
>.|TRBJ2-5|TRBV7-9|.
CASSRMETQYF
TGTGCCAGCAGCAGGATGGAGACCCAGTACTTC
>.|TRBJ2-2|TRBV2|.
CASSGGPPGELFF
TGTGCCAGCAGTGGGGGCCCCCCCGGGGAGCTGTTTTTT
>.|TRBJ1-1|TRBV6-5|TRBD1
CASRRQGGNTEAFF
TGTGCCAGCAGGAGACAGGGGGGAAACACTGAAGCTTTCTTT
>.|TRBJ2-5|TRBV5-1|.
CASSLVGSQETQYF
TGCGCCAGCAGCTTGGTCGGGTCGCAAGAGACCCAGTACTTC
>.|TRBJ1-6|TRBV28|.
CAIGGWDNSPLHF
TGTGCCATCGGTGGGTGGGATAATTCACCCCTCCACTTT
>.|TRBJ1-3|TRBV19|.
CASSRMAAGDTIYF
TGTGCCAGTAGTAGAATGGCCGCGGGGGACACCATATATTTT
>once|TRBJ2-6|TRBV10-3|.
CAITPPGNGANVLTF
TGTGCCATCACCCCCCCGGGGAACGGGGCCAACGTCCTGACTTTC
>.|TRBJ2-2|TRBV5-1|.
CASSLGGTNTGELFF
TGCGCCAGCAGCTTGGGTGGGACAAACACCGGGGAGCTGTTTTTT
>.|TRBJ1-5|TRBV6-5|.
CASSYIGEGQPQHF
TGTGCCAGCAGTTATATTGGGGAAGGACAGCCCCAGCATTTT
>.|TRBJ2-7|TRBV5-1|TRBD1
CASSLGGQGLNEQYF
TGCGCCAGCAGCTTGGGGGGACAGGGGTTGAACGAGCAGTACTTC
>.|TRBJ2-1|TRBV7-3|TRBD1
CASSSQGLGDEQFF
TGTGCCAGCAGCTCACAGGGGCTAGGGGATGAGCAGTTCTTC
>.|TRBJ2-6|TRBV19|.
CASSHFRRQGANVLTF
TGTGCCAGTAGCCACTTCCGGAGACAGGGGGCCAACGTCCTGACTTTC
>.|TRBJ2-5|TRBV24-1|.
CATSDSETQYF
TGTGCCACCAGTGATTCTGAGACCCAGTACTTC
>.|TRBJ2-2|TRBV5-4|TRBD2
CASSLEDISGATGELFF
TGTGCCAGCAGCTTGGAGGATATTAGCGGGGCAACCGGGGAGCTGTTTTTT
>.|TRBJ2-2|TRBV5-5|TRBD1
CASSPGDRVAGELFF
TGTGCCAGCAGCCCGGGGGACAGGGTAGCGGGGGAGCTGTTTTTT
>.|TRBJ2-2|TRBV29-1|.
CSATGNTGELFF
TGCAGCGCTACAGGGAACACCGGGGAGCTGTTTTTT
>.|TRBJ1-3|TRBV11-3|TRBD1
CASSSRTGSRNTIYF
TGTGCCAGCAGCTCGCGGACAGGGTCAAGAAACACCATATATTTT
>.|TRBJ1-1|TRBV3-1/TRBV3-2|.
CASSQDGSGVEAFF
TGTGCCAGCAGCCAAGATGGATCAGGGGTTGAAGCTTTCTTT
>.|TRBJ2-6|TRBV23-1|TRBD1
CASSSDRGYDAGANVLTF
TGCGCCAGCAGTTCGGACAGGGGGTATGATGCTGGGGCCAACGTCCTGACTTTC
>.|TRBJ2-3|TRBV21-1|.
CASSKEAYPDTQYF
TGTGCCAGCAGCAAAGAGGCCTACCCAGATACGCAGTATTTT
>.|TRBJ2-3|TRBV15|.
CATRDPGATDTQYF
TGTGCCACAAGGGATCCCGGGGCCACAGATACGCAGTATTTT
>.|TRBJ1-5|TRBV12-3/TRBV12-4|.
CASRARRSQPQHF
TGTGCCAGCCGAGCGAGACGTAGTCAGCCCCAGCATTTT
>.|TRBJ2-2|TRBV18|TRBD1
CASSPPGTGVTGELFF
TGTGCCAGCTCACCGCCCGGGACAGGAGTCACCGGGGAGCTGTTTTTT
>.|TRBJ2-1|TRBV9|.
CASSATLSEQFF
TGTGCCAGCAGCGCAACTTTGAGTGAGCAGTTCTTC
>.|TRBJ1-5|TRBV28|.
CASSAWGWRNQPQHF
TGTGCCAGCAGCGCGTGGGGTTGGAGGAATCAGCCCCAGCATTTT
>.|TRBJ1-1|TRBV11-3|TRBD1
CASSHRGGRAFF
TGTGCCAGCAGCCACAGAGGGGGCCGAGCTTTCTTT
>.|TRBJ2-3|TRBV11-3|.
CASSFGREASTDTQYF
TGTGCCAGCAGCTTTGGTAGGGAGGCTAGCACAGATACGCAGTATTTT
>.|TRBJ1-6|TRBV4-2|.
CASSHHQGPRTHSYNSPLHF
TGTGCCAGCAGCCATCACCAGGGGCCTCGTACCCACTCCTATAATTCACCCCTCCACTTT
>.|TRBJ2-3|TRBV7-7|TRBD2
CASSTRKGTSGTDTQYF
TGTGCTAGCAGCACAAGAAAGGGGACTAGCGGGACAGATACGCAGTATTTT
>.|TRBJ2-5|TRBV6-5|.
CASSPFTRQETQYF
TGTGCCAGCAGCCCATTTACACGGCAAGAGACCCAGTACTTC
>.|TRBJ2-3|TRBV3-1/TRBV3-2|TRBD2
CASSQRLAGLTDTQYF
TGTGCCAGCAGCCAACGACTAGCGGGGCTCACCGATACGCAGTATTTT
>.|TRBJ1-3|TRBV9|.
CASSRVSGNTIYF
TGTGCCAGCAGCCGCGTCTCTGGAAACACCATATATTTT
>.|TRBJ2-3|TRBV4-3|TRBD2
CASSQDLAGGSDTQYF
TGCGCCAGCAGCCAAGATCTAGCGGGGGGCTCCGATACGCAGTATTTT
>.|TRBJ2-1|TRBV5-5|.
CASRGALGGNEQFF
TGTGCCAGCCGCGGGGCTTTAGGGGGCAATGAGCAGTTCTTC
>.|TRBJ1-2|TRBV5-1|.
CASSLAGGGYGYTF
TGCGCCAGCAGCTTGGCGGGTGGCGGCTATGGCTACACCTTC
>.|TRBJ2-1|TRBV6-5|TRBD2
CASRGTSGIYNEQFF
TGTGCCAGCAGAGGGACTAGCGGGATCTACAATGAGCAGTTCTTC
>.|TRBJ2-2|TRBV18|.
CASSPTAPGTLNTGELFF
TGTGCCAGCTCACCTACTGCCCCTGGGACGTTGAACACCGGGGAGCTGTTTTTT
>.|TRBJ1-2|TRBV18|.
CASSPWPFPGGYTF
TGTGCCAGCTCACCATGGCCTTTCCCAGGCGGCTACACCTTC
>.|TRBJ2-3|TRBV7-6|TRBD1
CASSPSGQGADTQYF
TGTGCCAGCAGCCCAAGCGGACAGGGGGCAGATACGCAGTATTTT
>.|TRBJ1-6|TRBV12-3/TRBV12-4|.
CASRSRWESPLHF
TGTGCCAGCAGGAGCCGATGGGAGTCACCCCTCCACTTT
>.|TRBJ1-5|TRBV28|.
CASSSIDQPQHF
TGTGCCAGCAGTAGCATAGATCAGCCCCAGCATTTT
>.|TRBJ1-2|TRBV3-1/TRBV3-2|.
CASSPLPGRLYGYTF
TGTGCCAGCAGCCCCCTCCCTGGAAGGCTCTATGGCTACACCTTC
>.|TRBJ1-1|TRBV12-3/TRBV12-4|TRBD1
CASTRGRVTEAFF
TGTGCCAGCACGAGGGGGCGAGTCACTGAAGCTTTCTTT
>.|TRBJ1-1|TRBV5-4|.
CASTLNRRGAEAFF
TGTGCCAGCACCCTAAATCGGCGGGGGGCTGAAGCTTTCTTT
>.|TRBJ2-3|TRBV15|TRBD2
CATSSGLAGGTDTQYF
TGTGCCACCAGCAGCGGACTAGCGGGAGGGACAGATACGCAGTATTTT
>few|TRBJ2-7|TRBV4-2|TRBD1
CASSQAGTDTEQYF
TGTGCCAGCAGCCAAGCAGGGACAGATACCGAGCAGTACTTC
>.|TRBJ2-5|TRBV13|.
CASSPRTGRQETQYF
TGTGCCAGCAGCCCACGGACGGGGAGACAAGAGACCCAGTACTTC
>.|TRBJ1-4|TRBV5-6|.
CASSLGLSHEKLFF
TGTGCCAGCAGCCTGGGGTTGTCACATGAAAAACTGTTTTTT
>.|TRBJ2-5|TRBV19|.
CASSIRPGRLQETQYF
TGTGCCAGTAGTATCCGGCCCGGACGCCTCCAAGAGACCCAGTACTTC
>once|TRBJ1-5|TRBV24-1|.
CATSAAGAGNQPQHF
TGTGCCACCAGTGCCGCGGGGGCGGGCAATCAGCCCCAGCATTTT
>.|TRBJ1-1|TRBV15|.
CATSRDPRRMNTEAFF
TGTGCCACCAGCAGAGATCCTAGAAGAATGAACACTGAAGCTTTCTTT
>.|TRBJ1-4|TRBV15|.
CATSREGQPTNEKLFF
TGTGCCACCAGCAGAGAGGGGCAGCCAACTAATGAAAAACTGTTTTTT
>.|TRBJ1-4|TRBV4-1|.
CASSQVPRRLNEKLFF
TGCGCCAGCAGCCAAGTCCCCCGCCGGCTTAATGAAAAACTGTTTTTT
>.|TRBJ1-5|TRBV19|.
CASSIGGDYSNQPQHF
TGTGCCAGTAGTATAGGGGGAGATTATAGCAATCAGCCCCAGCATTTT